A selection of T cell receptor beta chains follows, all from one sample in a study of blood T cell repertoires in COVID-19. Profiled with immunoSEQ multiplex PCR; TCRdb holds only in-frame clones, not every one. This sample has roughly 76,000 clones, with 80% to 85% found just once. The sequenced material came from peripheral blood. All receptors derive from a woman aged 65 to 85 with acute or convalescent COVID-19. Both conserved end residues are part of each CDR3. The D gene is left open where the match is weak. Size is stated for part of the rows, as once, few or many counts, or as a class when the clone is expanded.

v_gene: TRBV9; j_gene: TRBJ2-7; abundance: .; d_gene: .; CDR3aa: CASSPQGLYEQYF; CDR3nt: TGTGCCAGCAGCCCCCAGGGGCTCTACGAGCAGTACTTC
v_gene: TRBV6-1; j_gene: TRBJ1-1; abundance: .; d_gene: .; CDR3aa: CASSDPDRLNTEAFF; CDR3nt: TGTGCCAGCAGTGACCCGGACAGACTGAACACTGAAGCTTTCTTT
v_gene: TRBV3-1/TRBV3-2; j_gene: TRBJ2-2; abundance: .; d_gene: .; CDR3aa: CASRSGGELFF; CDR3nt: TGTGCCAGCAGGAGTGGTGGGGAGCTGTTTTTT
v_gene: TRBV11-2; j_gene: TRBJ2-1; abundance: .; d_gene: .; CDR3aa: CASSHLAVSSYNEQFF; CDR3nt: TGTGCCAGCAGCCATTTAGCGGTCAGCTCCTACAATGAGCAGTTCTTC
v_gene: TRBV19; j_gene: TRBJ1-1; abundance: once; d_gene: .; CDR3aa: CASSRQVYTEAFF; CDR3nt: TGTGCCAGTAGTAGACAGGTCTACACTGAAGCTTTCTTT
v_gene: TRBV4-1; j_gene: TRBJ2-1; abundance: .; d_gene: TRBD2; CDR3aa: CASSPGLFSYNEQFF; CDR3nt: TGCGCCAGCAGCCCGGGACTATTCTCCTACAATGAGCAGTTCTTC
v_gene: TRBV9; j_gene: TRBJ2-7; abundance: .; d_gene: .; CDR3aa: CASSVDSGPYEQYF; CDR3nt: TGTGCCAGCAGCGTAGATTCAGGCCCCTACGAGCAGTACTTC
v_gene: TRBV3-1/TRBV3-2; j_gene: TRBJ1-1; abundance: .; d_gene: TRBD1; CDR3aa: CASSHTQGGTEAFF; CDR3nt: TGTGCCAGCAGCCACACACAGGGGGGCACTGAAGCTTTCTTT
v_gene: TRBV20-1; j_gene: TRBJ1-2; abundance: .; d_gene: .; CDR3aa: CSARTVVSYTF; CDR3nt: TGCAGTGCCAGGACAGTGGTGAGCTACACCTTC
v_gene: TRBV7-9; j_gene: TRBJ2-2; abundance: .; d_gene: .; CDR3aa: CASSFSRQGTNTGELFF; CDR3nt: TGTGCCAGCAGCTTTTCCCGCCAGGGGACGAACACCGGGGAGCTGTTTTTT
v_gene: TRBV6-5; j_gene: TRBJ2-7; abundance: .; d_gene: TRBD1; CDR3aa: CASSFHDRGLYEQYF; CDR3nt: TGTGCCAGCAGTTTCCATGACAGGGGTCTCTACGAGCAGTACTTC
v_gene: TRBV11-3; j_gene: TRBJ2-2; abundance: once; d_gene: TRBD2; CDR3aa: CASSRGLAGSNTGELFF; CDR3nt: TGTGCCAGCAGCCGAGGACTAGCGGGCTCGAACACCGGGGAGCTGTTTTTT
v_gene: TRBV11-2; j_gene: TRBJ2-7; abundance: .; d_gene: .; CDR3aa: CASSAAGYEQYF; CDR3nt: TGTGCCAGCAGCGCGGCGGGGTACGAGCAGTACTTC
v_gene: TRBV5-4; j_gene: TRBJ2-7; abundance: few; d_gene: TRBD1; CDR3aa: CASSLPNPGQGYEQYF; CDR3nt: TGTGCCAGCAGCCTACCTAACCCGGGACAGGGGTACGAGCAGTACTTC
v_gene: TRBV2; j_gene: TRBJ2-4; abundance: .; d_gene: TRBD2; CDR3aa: CAVSGGASSTRIQYF; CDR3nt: TGTGCCGTGAGCGGGGGGGCGAGTAGTACACGCATTCAGTACTTC
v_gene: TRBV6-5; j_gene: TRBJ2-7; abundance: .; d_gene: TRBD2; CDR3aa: CASTPSGSYEQYF; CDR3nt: TGTGCCAGCACACCTAGCGGGAGTTACGAGCAGTACTTC
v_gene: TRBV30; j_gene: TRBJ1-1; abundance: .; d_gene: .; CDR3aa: CAWSDRNTEAFF; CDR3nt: TGTGCCTGGAGTGACAGGAACACTGAAGCTTTCTTT
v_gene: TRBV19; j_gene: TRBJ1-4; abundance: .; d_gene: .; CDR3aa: CASRGAYLNEKLFF; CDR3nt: TGTGCCAGTAGAGGGGCATACTTGAATGAAAAACTGTTTTTT
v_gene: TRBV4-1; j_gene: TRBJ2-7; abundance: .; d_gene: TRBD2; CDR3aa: CASSQGSGRALGDEQYF; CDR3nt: TGCGCCAGCAGCCAAGGGAGCGGGAGGGCCTTGGGGGACGAGCAGTACTTC
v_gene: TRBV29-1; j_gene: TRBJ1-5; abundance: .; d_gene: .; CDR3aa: CSDAGRPQHF; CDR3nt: TGCAGTGACGCAGGGCGGCCCCAGCATTTT
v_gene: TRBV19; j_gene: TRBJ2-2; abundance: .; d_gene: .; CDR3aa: CATCPSPAGGELFF; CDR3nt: TGTGCCACATGCCCTAGCCCCGCGGGCGGGGAGCTGTTTTTT
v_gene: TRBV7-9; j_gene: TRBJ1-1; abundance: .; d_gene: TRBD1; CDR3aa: CASSSPQGESTEAFF; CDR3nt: TGTGCCAGCAGCTCTCCACAGGGGGAGAGCACTGAAGCTTTCTTT
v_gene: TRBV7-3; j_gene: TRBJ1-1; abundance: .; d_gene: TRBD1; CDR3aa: CASSFQGGNTEAFF; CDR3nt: TGTGCCAGCAGCTTTCAGGGGGGGAACACTGAAGCTTTCTTT
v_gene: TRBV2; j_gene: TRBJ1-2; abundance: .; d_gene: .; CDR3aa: CASISEGLYGYTF; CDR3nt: TGTGCCAGCATCTCCGAGGGACTTTATGGCTACACCTTC
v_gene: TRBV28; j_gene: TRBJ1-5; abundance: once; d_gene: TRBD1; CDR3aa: CASSIDRGSNQPQHF; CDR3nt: TGTGCCAGCAGCATCGACAGGGGAAGCAATCAGCCCCAGCATTTT
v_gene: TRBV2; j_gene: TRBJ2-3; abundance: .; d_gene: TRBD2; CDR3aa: CASIDETGTSGRTDTQYF; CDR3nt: TGTGCCAGCATCGACGAAACCGGGACTAGCGGACGCACAGATACGCAGTATTTT
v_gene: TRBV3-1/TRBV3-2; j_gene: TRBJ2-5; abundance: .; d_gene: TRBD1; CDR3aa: CASSPQQQGTTLNF; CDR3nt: TGTGCCAGCAGCCCGCAACAACAGGGGACGACGTTAAACTTC
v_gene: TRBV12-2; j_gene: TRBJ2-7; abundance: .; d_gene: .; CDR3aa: CASRRLRVLGPGLGPPDNSYEQYF; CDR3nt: TGTGCAAGTCGTCGTCTTAGGGTCCTAGGTCCGGGACTAGGGCCCCCCGATAACTCCTACGAGCAGTACTTC
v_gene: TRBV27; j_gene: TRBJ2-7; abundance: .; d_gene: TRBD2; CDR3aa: CASALAGASGEQYF; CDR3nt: TGTGCCAGCGCTTTAGCGGGAGCTAGTGGGGAGCAGTACTTC
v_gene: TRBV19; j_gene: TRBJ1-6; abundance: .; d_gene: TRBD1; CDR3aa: CASSIGQGVFSPLHF; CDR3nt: TGTGCCAGTAGTATAGGGCAGGGGGTATTTTCACCCCTCCACTTT
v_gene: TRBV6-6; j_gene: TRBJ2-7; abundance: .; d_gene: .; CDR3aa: CASSQDYSEQYF; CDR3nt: TGTGCCAGCAGCCAGGACTATTCCGAGCAGTACTTC
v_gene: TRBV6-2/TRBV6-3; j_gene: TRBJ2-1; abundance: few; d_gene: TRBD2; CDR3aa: CASSGDLGLAGENNEQFF; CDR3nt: TGTGCCAGCAGTGGTGACCTGGGACTAGCGGGAGAAAACAATGAGCAGTTCTTC
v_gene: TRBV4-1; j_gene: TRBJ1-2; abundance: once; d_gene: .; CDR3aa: CASSQGSGSAASLHYGYTF; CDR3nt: TGCGCCAGCAGCCAAGGCTCGGGATCCGCAGCATCCCTCCACTATGGCTACACCTTC
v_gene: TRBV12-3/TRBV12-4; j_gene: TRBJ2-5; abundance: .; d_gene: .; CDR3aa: CASNRGYQETQYF; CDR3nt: TGTGCCAGCAATCGCGGTTACCAAGAGACCCAGTACTTC
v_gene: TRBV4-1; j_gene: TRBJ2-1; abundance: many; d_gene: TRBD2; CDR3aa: CASSHLAGVGNEQFF; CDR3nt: TGCGCCAGCAGCCACCTAGCGGGAGTGGGCAATGAGCAGTTCTTC
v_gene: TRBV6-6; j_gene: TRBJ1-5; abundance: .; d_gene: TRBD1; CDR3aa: CASSSSDRGNQPQHF; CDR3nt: TGTGCCAGCAGTTCATCGGACAGGGGCAATCAGCCCCAGCATTTT
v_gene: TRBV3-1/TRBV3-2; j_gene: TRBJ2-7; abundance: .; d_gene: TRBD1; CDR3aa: CASSQGSRGYEQYF; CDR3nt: TGTGCCAGCAGCCAAGGTTCCAGGGGGTACGAGCAGTACTTC
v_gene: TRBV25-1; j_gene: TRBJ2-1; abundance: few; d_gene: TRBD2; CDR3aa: CASSGLAGVGRDEQFF; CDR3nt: TGTGCCAGCAGTGGGCTAGCGGGAGTGGGTAGAGATGAGCAGTTCTTC
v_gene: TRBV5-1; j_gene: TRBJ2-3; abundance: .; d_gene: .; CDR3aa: CASSLVRGRGFSDTQYF; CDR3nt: TGCGCCAGCAGCTTGGTTCGGGGCAGGGGTTTCTCAGATACGCAGTATTTT
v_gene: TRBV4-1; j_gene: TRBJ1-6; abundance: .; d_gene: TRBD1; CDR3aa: CASSQAGTANNSPLHF; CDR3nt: TGCGCCAGCAGCCAAGCCGGGACAGCCAATAATTCACCCCTCCACTTT
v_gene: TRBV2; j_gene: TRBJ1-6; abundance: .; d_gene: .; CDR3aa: CASRLEPRGSPLHF; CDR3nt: TGTGCCAGCAGGCTTGAGCCCCGGGGTTCACCCCTCCACTTT
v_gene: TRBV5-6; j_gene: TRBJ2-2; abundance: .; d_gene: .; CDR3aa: CASSIERATGELFF; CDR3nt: TGTGCCAGCAGTATAGAGCGGGCGACCGGGGAGCTGTTTTTT
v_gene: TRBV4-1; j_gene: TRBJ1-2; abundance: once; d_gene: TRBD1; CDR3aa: CASSQDYPGQGLNGYGYTF; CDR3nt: TGCGCCAGCAGCCAAGATTATCCGGGACAGGGGCTGAACGGGTATGGCTACACCTTC
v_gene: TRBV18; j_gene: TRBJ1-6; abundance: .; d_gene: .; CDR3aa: CASSPRPLTGDYNSPLHF; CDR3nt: TGTGCCAGCTCACCGCGACCGCTGACCGGAGACTATAATTCACCCCTCCACTTT
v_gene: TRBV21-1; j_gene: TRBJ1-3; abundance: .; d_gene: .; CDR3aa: CARCEAATSRNSGNTIYF; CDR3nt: TGTGCCAGATGCGAAGCGGCGACAAGCAGAAACTCTGGAAACACCATATATTTT
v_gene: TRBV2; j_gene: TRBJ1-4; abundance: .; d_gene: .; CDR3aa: CASSTEPWAYEKLFF; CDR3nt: TGTGCCAGCTCTACTGAGCCGTGGGCCTATGAAAAACTGTTTTTT